This T cell receptor beta chain was profiled in a study of response to subunit inactivated influenza vaccine. Germline loops: CDR1 MNHNS, CDR2 SASEGT. The CDR3 is 15 residues long. The V and J ends lost 6 bases and 2 bases respectively, with 16 bases between them. This clonotype has more than one count but fewer than ten. Its antigen is not known. TCRdb fed the RT-PCR reads into MiXCR, producing one record per CDR3 protein. The sample yields some 520,000 distinct CDR3 sequences, 16% seen once. Study observations and caveats: Each seasonal influenza vaccination recruits few new T cells, the authors suggested.

The clonotype originates from a man aged 50-75 years who received an inactivated influenza vaccine. The source material was CD4+ T cells sorted from PBMCs, sampled less than 30 months after vaccination. The chain carries TRBV6-1 and TRBJ1-1; D is ambiguous. As DNA, the CDR3 is TGTGCCAGCAGCCTATGGACGGGTCTAAACACTGAAGCTTTCTTT. Translation gives CASSLWTGLNTEAFF.